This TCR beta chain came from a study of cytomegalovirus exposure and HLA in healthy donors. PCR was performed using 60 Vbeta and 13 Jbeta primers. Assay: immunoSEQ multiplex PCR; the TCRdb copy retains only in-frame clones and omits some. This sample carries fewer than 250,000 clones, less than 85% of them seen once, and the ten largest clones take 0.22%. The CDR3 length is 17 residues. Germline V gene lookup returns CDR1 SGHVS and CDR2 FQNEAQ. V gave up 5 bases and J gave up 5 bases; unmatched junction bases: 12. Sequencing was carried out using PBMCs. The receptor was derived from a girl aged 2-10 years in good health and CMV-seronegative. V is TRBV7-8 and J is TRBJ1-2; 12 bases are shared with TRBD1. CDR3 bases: TGTGCCAGCAGCCGTCTTCCGGGACAGGGGGCTACTTATGGCTACACCTTC. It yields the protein CASSRLPGQGATYGYTF.